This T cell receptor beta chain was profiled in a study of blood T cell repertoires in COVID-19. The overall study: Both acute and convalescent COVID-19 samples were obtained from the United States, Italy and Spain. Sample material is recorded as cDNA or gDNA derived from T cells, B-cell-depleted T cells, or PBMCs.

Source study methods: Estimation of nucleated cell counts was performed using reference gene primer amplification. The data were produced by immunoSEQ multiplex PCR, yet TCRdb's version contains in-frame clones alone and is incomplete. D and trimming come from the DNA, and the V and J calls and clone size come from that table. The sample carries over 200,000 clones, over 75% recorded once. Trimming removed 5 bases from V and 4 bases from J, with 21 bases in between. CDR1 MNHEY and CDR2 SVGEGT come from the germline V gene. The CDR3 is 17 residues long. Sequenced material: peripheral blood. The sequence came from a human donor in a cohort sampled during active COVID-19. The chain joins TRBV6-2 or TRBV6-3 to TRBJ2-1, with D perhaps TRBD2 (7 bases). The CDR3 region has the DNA TGTGCCAGCAGTCCAACCAGACATAGGGGGGGGTACAATGAGCAGTTCTTC. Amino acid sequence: CASSPTRHRGGYNEQFF.